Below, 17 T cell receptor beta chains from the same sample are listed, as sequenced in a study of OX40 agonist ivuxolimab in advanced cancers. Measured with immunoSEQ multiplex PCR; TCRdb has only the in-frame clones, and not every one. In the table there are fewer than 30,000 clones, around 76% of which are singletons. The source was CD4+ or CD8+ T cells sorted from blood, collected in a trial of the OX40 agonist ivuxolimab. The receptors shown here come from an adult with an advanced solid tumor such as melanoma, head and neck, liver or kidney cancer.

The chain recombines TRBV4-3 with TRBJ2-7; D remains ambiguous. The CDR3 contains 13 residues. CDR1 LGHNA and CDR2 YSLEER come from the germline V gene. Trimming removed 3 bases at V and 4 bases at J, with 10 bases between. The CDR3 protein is CASSHQPSYEQYF. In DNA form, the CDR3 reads TGCGCCAGCAGCCATCAGCCGTCATACGAGCAGTACTTC.

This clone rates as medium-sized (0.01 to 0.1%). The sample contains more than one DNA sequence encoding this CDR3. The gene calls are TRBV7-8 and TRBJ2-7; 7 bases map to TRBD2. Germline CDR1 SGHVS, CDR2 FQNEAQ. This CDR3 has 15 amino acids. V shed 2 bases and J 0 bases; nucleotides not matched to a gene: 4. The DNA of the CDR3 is TGTGCCAGCAGCTTACGGCGGGGGAGCTCCTACGAGCAGTACTTC. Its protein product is CASSLRRGSSYEQYF. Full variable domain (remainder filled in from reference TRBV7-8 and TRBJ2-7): GAGVSQSPRYKVAKRGQDVALRCDPISGHVSLFWYQQALGQGPEFLTYFQNEAQLDKSGLPSDRFFAERPEGSVSTLKIQRTQQEDSAVYLCASSLRRGSSYEQYFGPGTRLTVT.

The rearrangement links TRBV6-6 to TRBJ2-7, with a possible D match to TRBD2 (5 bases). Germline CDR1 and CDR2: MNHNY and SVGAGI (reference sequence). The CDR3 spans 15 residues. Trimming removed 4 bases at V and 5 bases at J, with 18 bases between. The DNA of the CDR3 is TGTGCCAGCAGTTTTATCTTCGAGGGCCAGGACGAGCAGTACTTC. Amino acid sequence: CASSFIFEGQDEQYF.

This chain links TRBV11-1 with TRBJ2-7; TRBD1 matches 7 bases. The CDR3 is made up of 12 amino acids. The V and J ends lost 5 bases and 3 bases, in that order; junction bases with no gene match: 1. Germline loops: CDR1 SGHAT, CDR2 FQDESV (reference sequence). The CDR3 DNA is TGTGCCAGCAGCGGGGACAGCTACGAGCAGTACTTC. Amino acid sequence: CASSGDSYEQYF.

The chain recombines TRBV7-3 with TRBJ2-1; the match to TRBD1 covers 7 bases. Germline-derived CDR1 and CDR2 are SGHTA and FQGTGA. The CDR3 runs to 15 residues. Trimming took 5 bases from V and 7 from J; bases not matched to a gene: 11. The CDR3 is CASSLTGAPLNEQFF. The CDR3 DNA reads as TGTGCCAGCAGCCTCACAGGGGCTCCGTTGAATGAGCAGTTCTTC.

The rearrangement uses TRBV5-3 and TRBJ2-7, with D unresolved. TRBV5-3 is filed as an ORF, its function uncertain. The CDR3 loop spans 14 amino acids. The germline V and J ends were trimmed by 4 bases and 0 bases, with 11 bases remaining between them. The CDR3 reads CARSAGRSSYEQYF. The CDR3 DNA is TGTGCCAGAAGCGCCGGACGGTCCTCCTACGAGCAGTACTTC.

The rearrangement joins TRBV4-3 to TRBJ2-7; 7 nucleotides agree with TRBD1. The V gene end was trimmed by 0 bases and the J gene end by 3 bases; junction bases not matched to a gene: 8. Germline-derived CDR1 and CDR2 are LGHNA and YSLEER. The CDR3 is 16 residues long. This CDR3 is CASSQEVVDRSYEQYF. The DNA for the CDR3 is TGCGCCAGCAGCCAAGAGGTTGTGGACAGGAGCTACGAGCAGTACTTC.

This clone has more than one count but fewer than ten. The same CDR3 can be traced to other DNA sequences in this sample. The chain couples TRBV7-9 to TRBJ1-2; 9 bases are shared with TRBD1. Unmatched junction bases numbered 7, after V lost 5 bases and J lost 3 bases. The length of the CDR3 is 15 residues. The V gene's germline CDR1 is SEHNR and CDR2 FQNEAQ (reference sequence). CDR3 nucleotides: TGTGCCAGCAGCGCGCGGACAGGGGAGGACTATGGCTACACCTTC. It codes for CASSARTGEDYGYTF.

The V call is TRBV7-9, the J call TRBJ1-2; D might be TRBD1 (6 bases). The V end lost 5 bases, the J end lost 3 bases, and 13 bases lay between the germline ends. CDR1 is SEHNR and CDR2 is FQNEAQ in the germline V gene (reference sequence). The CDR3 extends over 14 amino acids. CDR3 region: CASSHGQLHYGYTF. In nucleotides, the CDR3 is TGTGCCAGCAGCCACGGACAGCTACACTATGGCTACACCTTC.

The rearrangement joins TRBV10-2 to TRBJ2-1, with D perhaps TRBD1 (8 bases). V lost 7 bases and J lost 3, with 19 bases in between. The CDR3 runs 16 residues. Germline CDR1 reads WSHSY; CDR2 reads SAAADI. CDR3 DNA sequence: TGCGCCAGCACCCCCGGGAGGACAGGGATCTACAATGAGCAGTTCTTC. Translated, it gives CASTPGRTGIYNEQFF.

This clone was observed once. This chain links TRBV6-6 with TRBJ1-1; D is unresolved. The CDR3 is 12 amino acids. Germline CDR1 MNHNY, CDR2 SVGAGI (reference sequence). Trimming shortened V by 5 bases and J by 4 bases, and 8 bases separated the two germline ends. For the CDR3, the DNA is TGTGCCAGCAGTCGCGGAGGCACTGAAGCTTTCTTT. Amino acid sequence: CASSRGGTEAFF.

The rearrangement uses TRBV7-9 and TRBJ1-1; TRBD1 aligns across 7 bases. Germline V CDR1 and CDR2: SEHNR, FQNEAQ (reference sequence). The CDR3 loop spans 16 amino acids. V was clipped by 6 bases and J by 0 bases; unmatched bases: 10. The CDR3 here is CASSSPRGGLNTEAFF. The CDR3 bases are TGTGCCAGCAGTTCACCCAGAGGGGGCCTGAACACTGAAGCTTTCTTT.

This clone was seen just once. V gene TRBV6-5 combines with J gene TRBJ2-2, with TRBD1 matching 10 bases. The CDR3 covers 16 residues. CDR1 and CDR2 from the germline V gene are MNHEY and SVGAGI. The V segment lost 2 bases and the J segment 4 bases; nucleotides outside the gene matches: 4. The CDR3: CASSYPGTGVTGELFF. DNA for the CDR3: TGTGCCAGCAGTTACCCGGGGACAGGGGTCACCGGGGAGCTGTTTTTT.

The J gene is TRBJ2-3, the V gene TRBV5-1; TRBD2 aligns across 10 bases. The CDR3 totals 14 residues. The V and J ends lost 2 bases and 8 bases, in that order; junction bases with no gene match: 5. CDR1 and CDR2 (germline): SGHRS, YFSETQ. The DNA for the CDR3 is TGCGCCAGCAGCTTCGGACTAGCGGATGGTACGCAGTATTTT. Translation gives CASSFGLADGTQYF.

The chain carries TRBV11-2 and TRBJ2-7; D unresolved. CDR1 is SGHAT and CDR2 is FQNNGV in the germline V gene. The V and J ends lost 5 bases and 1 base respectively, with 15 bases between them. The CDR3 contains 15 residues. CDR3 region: CASSPRPRTSYEQYF. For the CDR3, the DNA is TGTGCCAGCAGCCCACGACCCAGGACGTCCTACGAGCAGTACTTC. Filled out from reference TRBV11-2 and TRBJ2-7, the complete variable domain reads EAGVAQSPRYKIIEKRQSVAFWCNPISGHATLYWYQQILGQGPKLLIQFQNNGVVDDSQLPKDRFSAERLKGVDSTLKIQPAKLEDSAVYLCASSPRPRTSYEQYFGPGTRLTVT.

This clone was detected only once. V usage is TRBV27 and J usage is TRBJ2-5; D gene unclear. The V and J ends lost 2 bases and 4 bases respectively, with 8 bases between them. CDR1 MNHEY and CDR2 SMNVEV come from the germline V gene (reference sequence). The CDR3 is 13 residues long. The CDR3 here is CASSLGQPETQYF. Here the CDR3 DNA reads TGTGCCAGCAGTTTAGGGCAGCCAGAGACCCAGTACTTC.

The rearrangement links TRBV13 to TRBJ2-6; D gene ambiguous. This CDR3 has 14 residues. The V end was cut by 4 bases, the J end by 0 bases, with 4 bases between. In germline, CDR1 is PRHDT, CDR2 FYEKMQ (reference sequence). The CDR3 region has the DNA TGTGCCAGCAGCTCTGGCTCTGGGGCCAACGTCCTGACTTTC. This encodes CASSSGSGANVLTF.